Detailed here is one T cell receptor beta chain. Which antigen it targets is not known. No much larger clone exists at a distance of one base, and base qualities are not known. To sequence the TCRbeta CDR3 region, genomic DNA was isolated from the sorted cells. TCRbeta CDR3 regions were sequenced using the immunoSEQ Assay. TCRdb obtained this table from immuneACCESS and retained in-frame rearrangements with V and J assigned. These tables miss some clones; where compared with another copy, unresolved V genes account for less than half of the shortfall, and the remainder is unexplained. This sample holds more than 35,000 clones; 70% to 85% were observed only once. The biggest ten clones account for about a sixth of the sample. The data are from a study of OX40 agonist ivuxolimab in advanced cancers. Turning to the overall study: Ivuxolimab, which targeted the costimulatory receptor OX40 (CD134), was an agonistic, fully human IgG2 monoclonal antibody. Intravenous ivuxolimab was administered to patients every 2 weeks at six dose levels: 0.01, 0.1, 0.3, 1.5, 3 and 10 mg/kg. Among the approximately 50 dose-escalation patients, about 20 had hepatocellular carcinoma, 15 melanoma, 9 renal cell carcinoma and 9 head and neck cancer. In the dose-escalation cohort, approximately 82% of patients were male, and the mean age was approximately 60 years, with a range of about 23 to 80. Patients were allowed to have had prior anti-PD-1, anti-PD-L1 or anti-CTLA-4 therapy, and around 41% of the dose-escalation patients had previously received checkpoint inhibitors. Partial responses were achieved by three dose-escalation patients, of whom one had hepatocellular carcinoma and two had cutaneous melanoma. Peripheral TCRbeta sequencing was intended to test whether TCR sequence diversity was altered and clonal T-cell expansion was caused by ivuxolimab. The paper describes the monotherapy dose-escalation part (N of about 52 patients) of the phase I trial of ivuxolimab.

Broad study findings and their caveats: After ivuxolimab, expanded clones were on average more numerous among CD8+ T cells than among CD4+ T cells. Low levels of normalized T-cell clonal expansion were also seen in some nonresponding patients. Partial responders in the 0.1-3.0 mg/kg groups had among the lowest normalized peripheral clonal expansion, especially among CD8+ T cells. At doses of 0.1 to 3.0 mg/kg, clonal expansion of both CD4+ and CD8+ blood T cells was observed from baseline to week 6. Which antigens the clonally expanded peripheral T cells were specific for was not determined.

CDR1 is given as SNHLY and CDR2 as FYNNEI, both from the germline V gene. The CDR3 measures 15 amino acids from cysteine to phenylalanine. Only CDR3 DNA remains: 45 bases, in frame from the first base. Between the V and J ends, shortened by 8 bases and 0 bases respectively, the junction contains 13 bases. Patients with autoimmune disease history or receiving systemic immunosuppression were excluded from the trial. Peripheral blood for TCR sequencing was drawn from every dose cohort at baseline, at cycle 4 day 1 and at cycle 7 day 1. The samples were drawn from a first-in-human, open-label, multicenter phase I dose-escalation trial of ivuxolimab. Adults with locally advanced or metastatic melanoma, renal cell carcinoma, hepatocellular carcinoma or head and neck squamous cell carcinoma were enrolled in the trial. Before TCR sequencing, CD4+ T cells and CD8+ T cells were sorted from peripheral blood as separate populations.

The clonotype was recovered from an adult with an advanced solid tumor such as melanoma, head and neck, liver or kidney cancer. The chain links TRBV2 with TRBJ2-2; perhaps TRBD2 is the D gene, with 5 bases matching. Sample: CD4+ or CD8+ T cells sorted from blood, taken in a trial of the OX40 agonist ivuxolimab. The sequenced DNA: TGTGCCAGCTTGGGTAGCGTCTCGAACACCGGGGAGCTGTTTTTT. It is translated as CASLGSVSNTGELFF. Reference TRBV2 and TRBJ2-2 proteins supply the regions before and after the CDR3; the full variable domain is: EPEVTQTPSHQVTQMGQEVILRCVPISNHLYFYWYRQILGQKVEFLVSFYNNEISEKSEIFDDQFSVERPDGSNFTLKIRSTKLEDSAMYFCASLGSVSNTGELFFGEGSRLTVL.